This T cell receptor (beta chain) is drawn from a study of blood T cell repertoires in COVID-19. Study-wide background: Samples taken during acute and convalescent COVID-19 were collected in the United States, Italy and Spain. T cells, B-cell-depleted T cells, or PBMCs provided the cDNA or gDNA that served as material.

Seattle researchers signed up patients amid active infection and tracked them longitudinally. The germline V gene encodes CDR1 SEHNR and CDR2 FQNEAQ (reference sequence). V gave up 3 bases and J gave up 0 bases, with 9 bases separating them. The CDR3 runs to 14 residues. In the original workflow: Nucleated cell counts were estimated from reference gene primer amplification. Repertoires were generated with immunoSEQ multiplex PCR, while TCRdb's copy carries only in-frame clones and drops some. V and J calls and clone size are given by that table; D and trimming were obtained from the DNA. The data show about 350,000 clones, 87% seen once.

The sequenced sample was peripheral blood. The receptor was isolated from a woman between 45 and 60 years old with COVID-19, enrolled during active disease. The chain is built from TRBV7-9 and TRBJ2-7, with D perhaps TRBD1 (5 bases). This CDR3 is CASSFQQDSYEQYF. In DNA form, the CDR3 reads TGTGCCAGCAGCTTTCAACAGGACTCCTACGAGCAGTACTTC. Combining the CDR3 with reference TRBV7-9 and TRBJ2-7 gives the whole variable domain DTGVSQNPRHKITKRGQNVTFRCDPISEHNRLYWYRQTLGQGPEFLTYFQNEAQLEKSRLLSDRFSAERPKGSFSTLEIQRTEQGDSAMYLCASSFQQDSYEQYFGPGTRLTVT.